What follows are 32 T cell receptor beta chains derived from one specimen sequenced in a study of blood T cells in healthy people across ages. Using a J-beta primer mix together with a sample-barcoded 5' primer, a second PCR was run for about 7 to 12 cycles. TCRdb analysed the 5' RACE reads with MiXCR anew, one entry per CDR3 protein. The sample holds more than 1,400,000 distinct CDR3 sequences, 40% to 50% seen once. The sequenced sample consisted of blood. Receptor source: a woman in her late teens or twenties in good health.

This clonotype was recorded only once. The chain couples TRBV20-1 to TRBJ1-2; D ambiguous. Germline CDR1 DFQATT, CDR2 SNEGSKA (reference sequence). The CDR3 has 14 residues. The ends were cut back, 4 bases at V and 0 bases at J, with 12 bases in the middle. The CDR3 sequence: CSAKGSAANYGYTF. The CDR3 DNA is TGCAGTGCTAAAGGGTCGGCTGCTAACTATGGCTACACCTTC.

V usage is TRBV7-2 and J usage is TRBJ1-2; 7 bases fit TRBD1. Losses at the gene ends were 4 bases for V and 1 base for J; bases not matched to a gene: 6. The germline gives CDR1 SGHTA, CDR2 FQGNSA. The CDR3 runs 15 residues. CDR3 loop: CASSSGGRFNYGYTF. CDR3 DNA: TGTGCCAGCAGCTCAGGGGGACGCTTTAACTATGGCTACACCTTC.

This sequence joins TRBV7-3 and TRBJ2-4, with TRBD2 matching 10 bases. This CDR3 region has 20 residues. Germline assignment: CDR1 SGHTA and CDR2 FQGTGA. The V gene end was trimmed by 0 bases and the J gene end by 5 bases; junction bases not matched to a gene: 16. For the CDR3, the DNA is TGTGCCAGCAGCTTAACGTTAAACGAGCGGGGGGGCAGAACCGAAAACATTCAGTACTTC. As protein: CASSLTLNERGGRTENIQYF.

J is TRBJ2-7 and V is TRBV25-1, with 11 bases that match TRBD2. The CDR3 sequence is 16 residues long. The germline V gene encodes CDR1 MGHDK and CDR2 SYGVNS. Trimming took 3 bases from V and 2 from J; bases not matched to a gene: 6. The CDR3 region is CASSDETSGITYEQYF. CDR3 bases: TGTGCCAGCAGTGATGAGACTAGCGGGATTACCTACGAGCAGTACTTC.

This chain links TRBV20-1 with TRBJ2-3, with TRBD2 identical over 9 bases. CDR1 is DFQATT, CDR2 SNEGSKA, per germline (reference sequence). With V trimmed by 0 bases and J by 8 bases, 15 bases remained unmatched. The CDR3 contains 17 residues. CDR3 amino acids: CSARDTREGGGLGTQYF. The CDR3 coding sequence is TGCAGTGCTAGAGACACGCGGGAGGGCGGGGGTTTAGGTACGCAGTATTTT.

A few counts support this clonotype. The V and J genes are TRBV5-1 and TRBJ2-2; D unresolved. V was cut by 0 bases and J by 7 bases, with 13 bases left in between. The CDR3 length is 15 residues. Germline CDR1 and CDR2: SGHRS and YFSETQ. The CDR3 sequence is CASSLEQPTGGELFF. CDR3 nucleotides: TGCGCCAGCAGCTTGGAACAGCCCACGGGCGGGGAGCTGTTTTTT.

The chain couples TRBV7-3 to TRBJ2-1, with D maybe TRBD2 (7 bases). Germline V gene data show CDR1 as SGHTA and CDR2 as FQGTGA. The V gene lost 6 bases and the J gene lost 6 bases, with 12 bases spanning the gap. This CDR3 contains 13 residues. In nucleotides, the CDR3 is TGTGCCAGCAGACGGGGGGCAGGCAATGAGCAGTTCTTC. Its translation: CASRRGAGNEQFF.

The chain carries TRBV10-1 and TRBJ1-5; TRBD1 aligns across 7 bases. Germline CDR1 WNHNN, CDR2 SYGVQD (reference sequence). Losses at the gene ends were 0 bases for V and 2 bases for J; bases not matched to a gene: 10. The CDR3 sequence is 18 residues long. The CDR3 region is CASSESKGAGVGNQPQHF. The CDR3 nucleotides are TGCGCCAGCAGTGAGTCGAAGGGGGCGGGGGTTGGCAATCAGCCCCAGCATTTT.

This clonotype appeared a few times. The V gene is TRBV20-1, the J gene TRBJ2-1; 10 bases fit TRBD2. From germline, CDR1 is DFQATT and CDR2 SNEGSKA (reference sequence). The V gene end was trimmed by 0 bases and the J gene end by 6 bases; junction bases not matched to a gene: 5. The CDR3 spans 15 residues. Written as DNA, the CDR3 is TGCAGTGCTAGAGATCTGGGACTAGCGAGCAATGAGCAGTTCTTC. It translates to CSARDLGLASNEQFF.

The chain recombines TRBV6-1 with TRBJ2-4, with D unclear. Judging by the DNA end, TRBJ2-5 fits better; the J call may be wrong. CDR1 and CDR2 (germline): MNHNS, SASEGT. The CDR3 runs to 12 residues. The CDR3 sequence is CASRPVLETQYF. The CDR3 DNA is TGTGCCAGCAGGCCCGTCCTGGAGACCCAGTACTTC.

The genes are TRBV12-3 or TRBV12-4 and TRBJ1-5; D is perhaps TRBD1 (5 bases). Trimming removed 6 bases at V and 0 bases at J, with 18 bases between. The CDR3 totals 17 residues. The CDR3 DNA is TGTGCCAGCAGCCCGGGGGGAGGGTACTATAGCAATCAGCCCCAGCATTTT. Its translation: CASSPGGGYYSNQPQHF.

The chain carries TRBV7-6 and TRBJ2-3; D not resolved. Per the germline V gene, CDR1 is SGHVS and CDR2 is FNYEAQ. Trimming took off 1 base at V and 4 bases at J, with 9 bases between the two ends. The CDR3 length is 14 residues. The CDR3 bases are TGTGCCAGCAGCTTAGTCAGGCCCCCAGATACGCAGTATTTT. It encodes CASSLVRPPDTQYF.

This clonotype was detected a few times. This chain joins TRBV6-5 and TRBJ2-1, with a tentative D call TRBD2 (6 bases). The V end lost 0 bases, the J end lost 6 bases, and 15 bases lay between the germline ends. Germline-derived CDR1 and CDR2 are MNHEY and SVGAGI. The CDR3 loop spans 16 amino acids. The CDR3: CASSYSIAVPFNEQFF. DNA of the CDR3: TGTGCCAGCAGTTACTCCATAGCGGTACCCTTCAATGAGCAGTTCTTC.

Note on this clonotype: The junction does not match germline at one end; this may be a read error. The chain joins TRBV5-5 to TRBJ1-2; TRBD1 is a possible D gene (6 bases). CDR3 length equals 14 residues. CDR1 is SGHKS and CDR2 is YYEKEE in the germline V gene (reference sequence). CDR3 coding DNA: TGTGCCAGCAGCTTGGCAACAGGGTCCTATGGCTGCACCTTC. Translation gives CASSLATGSYGCTF.

CDR3 coding DNA: TGTGCCAGCAGCCAAGATTCCTCGGACGGTGAGCAGTTCTTC. It specifies CASSQDSSDGEQFF. The V call is TRBV4-2, the J call TRBJ2-1, with D unclear. This CDR3 comprises 14 residues. CDR1 LGHNA and CDR2 YNFKEQ come from the germline V gene. V lost 0 bases, J lost 9 bases, and 12 bases lay in between.

V is TRBV6-1 and J is TRBJ2-2, with D uncertain. V lost 8 bases and J 0 bases, leaving 7 bases between the germline ends. Germline CDR1 is MNHNS and CDR2 is SASEGT. This CDR3 is 13 amino acids long. CDR3 sequence: CASWQSNTGELFF. The CDR3 nucleotides are TGTGCCAGCTGGCAGTCGAACACCGGGGAGCTGTTTTTT.

This clonotype occurred a few times. The V gene is TRBV27, the J gene TRBJ1-6; 11 nucleotides match TRBD1. The CDR3 is 15 amino acids. The germline V gene encodes CDR1 MNHEY and CDR2 SMNVEV (reference sequence). Trimming took 6 bases from V and 6 from J; bases not matched to a gene: 4. CDR3 DNA: TGTGCCAGCAGGTCCGGGACAGGGGGTAATTCACCCCTCCACTTT. Protein: CASRSGTGGNSPLHF.

This chain links TRBV2 with TRBJ1-5; D is undetermined. The V gene lost 7 bases and the J gene lost 3 bases, with 16 bases spanning the gap. The CDR3 has 15 amino acids. Germline CDR1 and CDR2: SNHLY and FYNNEI. The CDR3 protein is CASKGLAFANQPQHF. The CDR3 bases are TGTGCCAGCAAGGGCCTAGCCTTTGCCAATCAGCCCCAGCATTTT.

This clonotype was picked up a small number of times. J is TRBJ2-3 and V is TRBV28, with 8 bases matching TRBD2. V lost 3 bases, J lost 2 bases, and 7 bases stayed unmatched. The germline CDR1 and CDR2 sequences are MDHEN and SYDVKM. This CDR3 has 16 amino acids. In DNA form, the CDR3 reads TGTGCCAGCAGTTTCGTGGTAGCGGGGTTCACAGATACGCAGTATTTT. It is translated as CASSFVVAGFTDTQYF.

This clonotype was seen a few times. This chain links TRBV9 with TRBJ2-5, with TRBD1 as a possible D gene (6 bases). The better agreement between TRBJ2-7 and the DNA end casts doubt on the J call. This CDR3 comprises 12 residues. In germline, CDR1 is SGDLS, CDR2 YYNGEE. CDR3 amino acids: CASSVDRDEQYF. CDR3 DNA: TGTGCCAGCAGCGTAGACAGGGACGAGCAGTACTTC.

This clonotype turned up a few times. The genes are TRBV14 and TRBJ1-4; 7 nucleotides agree with TRBD1. The CDR3 spans 14 residues. Germline loops: CDR1 SGHDN, CDR2 FVKESK. V lost 8 bases to trimming and J lost 5 bases; unmatched junction nucleotides: 8. CDR3 DNA: TGTGCCAGCGGACCCGGGACAGTGAATGAAAAACTGTTTTTT. Protein sequence: CASGPGTVNEKLFF.

For this clonotype: At one end, the junction sequence differs from germline, possibly due to a read error. The chain joins TRBV3-1 to TRBJ2-5, with D maybe TRBD1 (6 bases). The CDR3 is 15 amino acids. The germline CDR1 and CDR2 sequences are LGHDT and YNNKEL (reference sequence). The CDR3 region is CASSQTTGFQEAQYF. The CDR3 nucleotides read TGTGCCAGCAGCCAGACGACAGGATTCCAAGAGGCCCAGTACTTC.

The chain links TRBV7-9 to TRBJ1-1, with D perhaps TRBD1 (5 bases). Trimming took 5 bases from V and 0 from J, leaving 19 bases between them. Germline V gives CDR1 SEHNR, CDR2 FQNEAQ (reference sequence). The CDR3 is 17 amino acids. Here the CDR3 DNA reads TGTGCCAGCAGCAATTCGGCGACAGCTTCCATGAACACTGAAGCTTTCTTT. The encoded protein is CASSNSATASMNTEAFF.

The table lists this clonotype with a few counts. The chain couples TRBV5-1 to TRBJ2-7; TRBD1 might be the D (6 bases). This CDR3 is 16 amino acids long. V lost 3 bases and J lost 2, with 18 bases in between. The germline V gene has CDR1 SGHRS and CDR2 YFSETQ. The CDR3: CASSSYRDLVTYEQYF. CDR3 nucleotide sequence: TGCGCCAGCAGCTCCTACAGGGATTTAGTAACCTACGAGCAGTACTTC.

This clonotype came up a few times. The chain combines TRBV6-1 with TRBJ2-7; 9 bases fit TRBD1. This CDR3 has 14 residues. Germline CDR1 MNHNS, CDR2 SASEGT. The V and J ends lost 6 bases and 3 bases, in that order; junction bases with no gene match: 6. CDR3 protein: CASREPGQGYEQYF. DNA of the CDR3: TGTGCCAGCAGGGAACCGGGACAGGGCTACGAGCAGTACTTC.

The CDR3 DNA sequence: TGTGCCACCCAAGGTGCGGGGGCAGATACGCAGTATTTT. Translated: CATQGAGADTQYF. This sequence joins TRBV10-3 and TRBJ2-3; TRBD2 matches 7 bases. The V gene end was trimmed by 10 bases and the J gene end by 4 bases; junction bases not matched to a gene: 8. Germline CDR1 is ENHRY and CDR2 is SYGVKD. The CDR3 sequence is 13 residues long.

Note on this clonotype: Relative to the germline gene, one junction end is altered; a read error may explain this. V usage is TRBV7-2 and J usage is TRBJ2-5; D is undetermined. Per the germline V gene, CDR1 is SGHTA and CDR2 is FQGNSA. This CDR3 contains 13 residues. Here the CDR3 reads CASSLSVQETRYF. The CDR3 DNA follows: TGTGCCAGCAGCTTAAGTGTCCAAGAGACCCGGTACTTC.

The rearrangement joins TRBV5-1 to TRBJ1-2; D possibly corresponds to TRBD1 (6 bases). V lost 4 bases to trimming and J lost 5 bases, with 15 bases between them. This CDR3 has 14 amino acids. Germline values: CDR1 SGHRS, CDR2 YFSETQ. CDR3: CASSQNRVRYGYTF. The CDR3 DNA is TGCGCCAGCAGCCAGAACAGGGTTCGGTATGGCTACACCTTC.

This chain connects TRBV11-2 to TRBJ2-3; unclear D gene. The CDR3 is made up of 14 amino acids. V was clipped by 5 bases and J by 2 bases, with 11 bases between them. CDR1 SGHAT and CDR2 FQNNGV come from the germline V gene. In DNA, the CDR3 is TGTGCCAGCAGCATCTGGACCGCCACAGATACGCAGTATTTT. Translation gives CASSIWTATDTQYF.

The V gene is TRBV21-1, the J gene TRBJ2-5; the table assigns TRBD2, which was not confirmed against the DNA. TRBV21-1 is classified as a pseudogene. CDR3 size: 18 residues. The CDR3 here is CASSKAGTSGRDQETQYF. The CDR3 DNA reads as TGTGCCAGCAGCAAAGCCGGGACTAGCGGGAGGGACCAAGAGACCCAGTACTTC.

This clonotype occurred a few times. This sequence joins TRBV5-1 and TRBJ2-7; TRBD1 matches at 7 bases. Germline CDR1 reads SGHRS; CDR2 reads YFSETQ. This CDR3 comprises 15 residues. Trimming removed 4 bases from V and 5 bases from J; junction bases left unmatched: 12. CDR3 amino acids: CASSPNPGQKHEQYF. The CDR3 DNA reads TGCGCCAGCAGCCCGAACCCGGGACAGAAACACGAGCAGTACTTC.

This clonotype was picked up a small number of times. The rearrangement uses TRBV27 and TRBJ2-3, with 10 bases lining up with TRBD2. This CDR3 has 15 amino acids. CDR1 MNHEY and CDR2 SMNVEV come from the germline V gene (reference sequence). V trimming: 8 bases; J trimming: 11 bases; junction bases outside the gene matches: 16. The CDR3 DNA sequence: TGTGCCAGCCGACTAGCGGGTATGTCTCGTTCGAGGCAGTATTTT. It yields the protein CASRLAGMSRSRQYF.